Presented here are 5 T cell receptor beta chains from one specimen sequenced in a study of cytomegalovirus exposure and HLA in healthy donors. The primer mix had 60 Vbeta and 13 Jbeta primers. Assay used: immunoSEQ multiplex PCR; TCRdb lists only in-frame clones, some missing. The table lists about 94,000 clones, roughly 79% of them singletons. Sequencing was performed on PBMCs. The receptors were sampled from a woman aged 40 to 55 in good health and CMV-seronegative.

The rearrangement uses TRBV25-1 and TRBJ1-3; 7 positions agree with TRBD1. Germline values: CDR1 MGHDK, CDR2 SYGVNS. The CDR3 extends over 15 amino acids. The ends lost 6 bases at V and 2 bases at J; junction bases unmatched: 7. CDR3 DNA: TGTGCCAGCAGGGAACAGGGGATCGCTGGAAACACCATATATTTT. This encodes CASREQGIAGNTIYF.

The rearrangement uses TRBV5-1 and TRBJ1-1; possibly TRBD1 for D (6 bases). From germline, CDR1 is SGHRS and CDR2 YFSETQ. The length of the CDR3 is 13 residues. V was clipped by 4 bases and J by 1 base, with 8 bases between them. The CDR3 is CASSQTGNTEAFF. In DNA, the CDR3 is TGCGCCAGCAGCCAGACAGGGAACACTGAAGCTTTCTTT.

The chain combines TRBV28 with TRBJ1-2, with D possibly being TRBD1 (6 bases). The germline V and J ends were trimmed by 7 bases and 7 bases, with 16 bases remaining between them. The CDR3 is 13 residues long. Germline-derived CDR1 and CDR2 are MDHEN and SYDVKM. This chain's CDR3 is CASTLGGALGYTF. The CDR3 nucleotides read TGTGCCAGCACCCTAGGGGGGGCGCTTGGCTACACCTTC.

CDR3 nucleotides: TGCAGCGTTGAACTACAGCCGAGAGCCACTGAAGCTTTCTTT. This encodes CSVELQPRATEAFF. The chain recombines TRBV29-1 with TRBJ1-1; the D is unclear. Trimming took 2 bases from V and 4 from J, leaving 14 bases between them. Germline values: CDR1 SQVTM, CDR2 ANQGSEA. The length of the CDR3 is 14 residues.

CDR3 coding DNA: TGTGCCAGCAGAGGAACAGGGGGCATCGAGACCCAGTACTTC. Protein sequence: CASRGTGGIETQYF. This chain joins TRBV2 and TRBJ2-5; 9 bases agree with TRBD1. CDR1 is SNHLY and CDR2 is FYNNEI in the germline V gene. J gave up 5 bases and V 6 bases, and 7 bases lay outside the gene matches. The CDR3 length is 14 residues.